This TCR beta chain appears in the sequencing data of a study of T cell repertoires in cytomegalovirus infection. The overall study: Well-studied HLA-B-restricted epitopes and recently identified HLA-C-restricted epitopes of CMV were both used in the study. CMV infection together with matching HLA type was indicated by public TCR beta signatures.

There are 14 residues in the CDR3. V dropped 5 bases and J dropped 9; count of bases not matched to a gene: 11. Germline V CDR1 and CDR2: MNHEY, SVGAGI. Using its own MiXCR run on the reads, TCRdb lists one record per CDR3 protein. Of 450,000 to 600,000 distinct CDR3 sequences listed, about 42% are singletons. This clonotype was counted only a few times. Its antigen is currently unknown. Overall study findings and caveats: Clonotypes of TCR beta that were HLA-C-restricted and CMV-specific dominated the ex vivo response. Public TCR beta family frequency separated CMV-and-HLA carriers, including in an independent cohort.

The source material was cultured PBMCs, sampled from culture after CMV antigen stimulation. This TCR derives from a human donor in good health (CMV status not recorded). Some clones in this sample may be carry-over from other donors' samples. The chain is built from TRBV6-5 and TRBJ2-7; TRBD1 aligns across 9 bases. CDR3 bases: TGTGCCAGCAGTACTTTCCGGACAGGGGAAGGGCAGTACTTC. Its translation: CASSTFRTGEGQYF.